Each of the 7 T cell receptor beta chains below was sequenced from the same sample in a study of T cell responses to AZD1222 COVID-19 vaccine. Assay used: immunoSEQ multiplex PCR; TCRdb lists only in-frame clones, some missing. This table has 95,000 to 150,000 clones, over 75% appearing once. This material consisted of peripheral blood, taken on day 0 of AZD1222 vaccination. These TCRs come from an adult in good health.

The chain employs TRBV9 and TRBJ2-7, with 9 bases identical to TRBD1. The CDR3 covers 15 residues. Germline-derived CDR1 and CDR2 are SGDLS and YYNGEE. V shed 4 bases, J shed 4 bases, and the junction held 9 bases outside the gene matches. In DNA form, the CDR3 reads TGTGCCAGCAGCCCCGCCGGGACAGGGTTTTACGAGCAGTACTTC. It specifies CASSPAGTGFYEQYF.

V usage is TRBV9 and J usage is TRBJ2-5; 7 bases line up with TRBD1. In germline, CDR1 is SGDLS, CDR2 YYNGEE. The CDR3 is 14 amino acids. The V segment lost 2 bases and the J segment 5 bases; nucleotides outside the gene matches: 6. The CDR3 DNA reads TGTGCCAGCAGCGTCGGACAGGCCGGGGAGACCCAGTACTTC. It encodes CASSVGQAGETQYF. The full variable domain, its missing parts supplied by reference TRBV9 and TRBJ2-5, is DSGVTQTPKHLITATGQRVTLRCSPRSGDLSVYWYQQSLDQGLQFLIQYYNGEERAKGNILERFSAQQFPDLHSELNLSSLELGDSALYFCASSVGQAGETQYFGPGTRLLVL.

In this sample, this clone turned up once. The genes are TRBV18 and TRBJ2-6, with D perhaps being TRBD1 or TRBD2 (6 bases each). V was cut by 3 bases and J by 6 bases, with 12 bases left in between. The CDR3 is 15 amino acids. Germline V gene sequence: CDR1 KGHSH, CDR2 LQKENI. Here the CDR3 DNA reads TGTGCCAGCTCACCCCCGGGGGCCCTGGCCAACGTCCTGACTTTC. Its protein is CASSPPGALANVLTF.

This clone was seen at least ten times. V usage is TRBV10-3 and J usage is TRBJ2-3; 7 nucleotides agree with TRBD2. CDR1 and CDR2 (germline): ENHRY, SYGVKD. V gave up 4 bases and J gave up 1 base; unmatched junction bases: 5. The CDR3 covers 15 residues. CDR3 amino acids: CAISAGTTRTDTQYF. CDR3 DNA: TGTGCCATCAGTGCCGGGACTACCCGCACAGATACGCAGTATTTT.

The rearrangement uses TRBV9 and TRBJ2-1; TRBD2 is a possible D gene (6 bases). Trimming cost V 6 bases and J 0 bases, with 10 bases left between them. CDR1 is SGDLS, CDR2 YYNGEE, per germline. The CDR3 consists of 14 residues. The CDR3 sequence: CASTRGNSYNEQFF. DNA of the CDR3: TGTGCCAGCACCCGGGGGAACTCCTACAATGAGCAGTTCTTC.

This chain connects TRBV30 to TRBJ1-4; no definite D call. The CDR3 loop spans 12 amino acids. The germline V and J ends were trimmed by 3 bases and 7 bases, with 9 bases remaining between them. The germline V gene has CDR1 GTSNPN and CDR2 SVGIG (reference sequence). In DNA form, the CDR3 reads TGTGCCTGGAGGGGTCAGTCTGAAAAACTGTTTTTT. Translating gives CAWRGQSEKLFF.

The chain has TRBV2 and TRBJ1-3; D gene unclear. The length of the CDR3 is 13 residues. The germline gives CDR1 SNHLY, CDR2 FYNNEI. V lost 7 bases and J lost 1, with 8 bases in between. Written as DNA, the CDR3 is TGTGCCAGCACGACGGTATCTGGAAACACCATATATTTT. Its protein is CASTTVSGNTIYF.